A selection of T cell receptor beta chains follows, all from one sample in a study of Ad26.COV2.S vaccination and SARS-CoV-2 variants. The table came from immunoSEQ multiplex PCR; TCRdb's copy has only in-frame clones and leaves some out. This table holds hundreds of thousands of clones, 75% to 90% found once. Sample: peripheral blood, taken in a trial of Ad26.COV2.S vaccine versus placebo. All receptors come from a person aged 18-60 years who received the Ad26.COV2.S COVID-19 vaccine or a placebo. Both conserved end residues are part of each CDR3. Each record gives: J gene, D gene, V gene, clone size, CDR3 DNA, CDR3 protein. The D gene is left open where the match is weak. Not all rows give a size; the values are once, few, many and, for expanded clones, a class.

TRBJ2-3	TRBD2	TRBV5-1	NA	TGCGCCAGCAGCCCGGCGGTTAGCGGGGGTACAGATACGCAGTATTTT	CASSPAVSGGTDTQYF
TRBJ2-6	NA	TRBV7-2	NA	TGTGCCAGCAGTGCCGGGACTGGGACCTCTGGGGCCAACGTCCTGACTTTC	CASSAGTGTSGANVLTF
TRBJ1-5	TRBD1	TRBV6-1	NA	TGTGCCAGCAGTGAAACACAGGGGGAATTGGATCAGCCCCAGCATTTT	CASSETQGELDQPQHF
TRBJ1-4	NA	TRBV19	NA	TGTGCCAGTAGTATAGGCTCGGGCGCCAATGAAAAACTGTTTTTT	CASSIGSGANEKLFF
TRBJ2-7	NA	TRBV5-1	NA	TGCGCCAGCAGCAGGACCGTCCCGGCCGAGCAGTACTTC	CASSRTVPAEQYF
TRBJ2-5	NA	TRBV12-3/TRBV12-4	NA	TGTGCCAGCAGCCCTCTGAGGTCGGGGACCCAGTACTTC	CASSPLRSGTQYF
TRBJ2-5	TRBD2	TRBV24-1	NA	TGTGCCACCAGTGATTCCGTAGCGGGAGTCCTGGAGACCCAGTACTTC	CATSDSVAGVLETQYF
TRBJ1-2	NA	TRBV27	NA	TGTGCCAGCAGAGATCTGAGTTATGGCTACACCTTC	CASRDLSYGYTF
TRBJ2-1	NA	TRBV9	NA	TGTGCCAGCAGCGGGGGAACGGGCAATGAGCAGTTCTTC	CASSGGTGNEQFF
TRBJ2-7	NA	TRBV11-2	NA	TGTGCCAGCAGCCATGGACAGAGCTCCTACGAGCAGTACTTC	CASSHGQSSYEQYF
TRBJ2-7	TRBD2	TRBV5-1	NA	TGCGCCAGCAGCCCGCAAGCGGGGGCCAGCTACGAGCAGTACTTC	CASSPQAGASYEQYF
TRBJ1-2	NA	TRBV6-5	NA	TGTGCCAGCAGCCGGGGCGGGGGAAATGGCTACACCTTC	CASSRGGGNGYTF
TRBJ1-3	NA	TRBV5-1	NA	TGCGCCAGCAGGTCAGACCACTCTGGAAACACCATATATTTT	CASRSDHSGNTIYF
TRBJ2-5	NA	TRBV5-4	NA	TGTGCCAGCAGCTTGTATGCAGGAAGCCAAGAGACCCAGTACTTC	CASSLYAGSQETQYF
TRBJ2-7	NA	TRBV18	NA	TGTGCCAGCTCGCTAAGGATGGAGGAGGCCTACGAGCAGTACTTC	CASSLRMEEAYEQYF
TRBJ2-7	TRBD1	TRBV18	few	TGTGCCAGCTCACCCCCCGGGACAGGGGCCTACGAGCAGTACTTC	CASSPPGTGAYEQYF
TRBJ2-1	NA	TRBV9	NA	TGTGCCAGCAGCAAGACCGCGGGTGAGCAGTTCTTC	CASSKTAGEQFF
TRBJ2-7	TRBD2	TRBV19	NA	TGTGCCAGTAGCGGGGGGTTCTACGAGCAGTACTTC	CASSGGFYEQYF
TRBJ1-4	TRBD1	TRBV6-5	NA	TGTGCCAGCAGTTACGACAGGGAAAGAGAAAAACTGTTTTTT	CASSYDREREKLFF
TRBJ2-1	NA	TRBV27	NA	TGTGCCAGCAGTTCGACGTACAATGAGCAGTTCTTC	CASSSTYNEQFF
TRBJ2-2	NA	TRBV2	NA	TGTGCCAGCAGTGAAAGGGTAGGACACACGAACACCGGGGAGCTGTTTTTT	CASSERVGHTNTGELFF
TRBJ2-1	NA	TRBV18	NA	TGTGCCAGCTCACCACCGGTAAGGTCCAGGAATGAGCAGTTCTTC	CASSPPVRSRNEQFF
TRBJ2-3	NA	TRBV2	NA	TGTGCCAGCAAGCCAGACTTTAGCACAGATACGCAGTATTTT	CASKPDFSTDTQYF
TRBJ1-6	NA	TRBV5-5	NA	TGTGCCAGCAGCTTGCAGGCAGGGAATAATTCACCCCTCCACTTT	CASSLQAGNNSPLHF
TRBJ2-1	TRBD2	TRBV20-1	NA	TGCAGTGCTAGTGGCTACGGACTAGCGGGTACCAATGAGCAGTTCTTC	CSASGYGLAGTNEQFF
TRBJ1-1	NA	TRBV14	NA	TGTGCCAGCAGGAAAACAGGGATACCGCAGAATGGTGAAGCTTTCTTT	CASRKTGIPQNGEAFF
TRBJ1-3	NA	TRBV6-1	NA	TGTGCCAGCAGTGAAGGTTTTTACTCTGGAAACACCATATATTTT	CASSEGFYSGNTIYF
TRBJ2-3	NA	TRBV9	NA	TGTGCCAGCAGCGTAGAGGGGGAAAGGCAGTATTTT	CASSVEGERQYF
TRBJ1-5	NA	TRBV4-1	NA	TGCGCCAGCAGCCAAGAAGGGGCCGGGCAGCCCCAGCATTTT	CASSQEGAGQPQHF
TRBJ2-5	NA	TRBV18	NA	TGTGCCAGCTCACCACCGTCGCACAGTCAGACCCAGTACTTC	CASSPPSHSQTQYF
TRBJ2-2	NA	TRBV2	few	TGTGCCAGCAGTGCCAGACCGCTGGGATCAATCACCGGGGAGCTGTTTTTT	CASSARPLGSITGELFF
TRBJ2-1	NA	TRBV28	NA	TGTGCCCACGGGCCGAGGGGACACTACAATGAGCAGTTCTTC	CAHGPRGHYNEQFF
TRBJ1-2	NA	TRBV28	NA	TGTGCCAGCAGCCCGGGGAACTATGGCTACACCTTC	CASSPGNYGYTF
TRBJ2-2	TRBD1	TRBV4-3	NA	TGCGCCAGCAGCCACGGACAGGGTATCGGGGAGCTGTTTTTT	CASSHGQGIGELFF
TRBJ1-1	NA	TRBV19	NA	TGTGCCAGTAGTTTTCTGAACACTGAAGCTTTCTTT	CASSFLNTEAFF
TRBJ2-2	NA	TRBV28	NA	TGTGCCAGCAGTGACCCTACATCCACCGGGGAGCTGTTTTTT	CASSDPTSTGELFF